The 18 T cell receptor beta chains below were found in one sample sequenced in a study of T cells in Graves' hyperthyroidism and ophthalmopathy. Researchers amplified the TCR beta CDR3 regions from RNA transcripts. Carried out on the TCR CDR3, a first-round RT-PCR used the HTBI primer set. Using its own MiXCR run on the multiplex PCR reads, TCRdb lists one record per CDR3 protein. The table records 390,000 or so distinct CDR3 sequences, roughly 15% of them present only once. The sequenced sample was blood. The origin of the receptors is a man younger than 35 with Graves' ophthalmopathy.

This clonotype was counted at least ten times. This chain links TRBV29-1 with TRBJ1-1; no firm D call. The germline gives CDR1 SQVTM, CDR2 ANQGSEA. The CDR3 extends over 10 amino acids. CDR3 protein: CSCGVTEAFF. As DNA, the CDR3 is TGCAGTTGTGGAGTCACTGAAGCTTTCTTT.

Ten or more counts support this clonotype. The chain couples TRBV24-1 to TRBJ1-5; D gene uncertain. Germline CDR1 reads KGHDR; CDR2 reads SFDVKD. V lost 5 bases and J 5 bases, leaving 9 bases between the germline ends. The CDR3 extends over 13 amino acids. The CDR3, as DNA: TGTGCCACCAGTGCCGACCTTTATCAGCCCCAGCATTTT. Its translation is CATSADLYQPQHF.

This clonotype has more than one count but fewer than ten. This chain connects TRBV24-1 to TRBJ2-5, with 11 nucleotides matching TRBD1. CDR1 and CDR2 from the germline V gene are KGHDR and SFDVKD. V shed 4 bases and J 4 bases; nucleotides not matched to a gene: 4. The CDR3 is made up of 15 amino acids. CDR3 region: CATSDLGQGVETQYF. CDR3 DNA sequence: TGTGCCACCAGTGACCTGGGACAGGGGGTAGAGACCCAGTACTTC.

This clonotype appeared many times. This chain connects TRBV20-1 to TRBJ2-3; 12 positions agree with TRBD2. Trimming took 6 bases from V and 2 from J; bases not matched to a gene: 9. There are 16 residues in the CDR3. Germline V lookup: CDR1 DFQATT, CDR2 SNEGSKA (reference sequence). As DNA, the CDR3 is TGCAGTGCATTGCCGGGACTAGCGGGCCCCACAGATACGCAGTATTTT. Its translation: CSALPGLAGPTDTQYF.

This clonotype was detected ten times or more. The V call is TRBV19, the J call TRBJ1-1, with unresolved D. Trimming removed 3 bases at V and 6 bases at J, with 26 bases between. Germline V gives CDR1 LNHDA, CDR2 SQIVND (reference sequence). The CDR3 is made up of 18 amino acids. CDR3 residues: CASSMSSFGRGITPEAFF. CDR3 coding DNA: TGTGCCAGTAGTATGTCCTCCTTCGGCCGAGGGATCACCCCTGAAGCTTTCTTT.

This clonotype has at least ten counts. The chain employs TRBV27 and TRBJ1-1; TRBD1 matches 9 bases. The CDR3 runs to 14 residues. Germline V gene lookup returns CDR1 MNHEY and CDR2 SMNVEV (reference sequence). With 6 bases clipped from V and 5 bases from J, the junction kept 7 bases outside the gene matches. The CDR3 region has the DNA TGTGCCAGCAGAGCCGGGACAGGGATAACTGAAGCTTTCTTT. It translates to CASRAGTGITEAFF.

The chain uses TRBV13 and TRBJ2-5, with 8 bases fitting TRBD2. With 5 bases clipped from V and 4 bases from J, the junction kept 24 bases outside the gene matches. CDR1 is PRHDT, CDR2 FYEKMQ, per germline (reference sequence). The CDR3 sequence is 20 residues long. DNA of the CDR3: TGTGCCAGCAGCCGATTAGAGTCAACCTCTCCGGGACTAGAAGGAGAGACCCAGTACTTC. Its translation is CASSRLESTSPGLEGETQYF. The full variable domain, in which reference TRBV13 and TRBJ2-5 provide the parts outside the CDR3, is AAGVIQSPRHLIKEKRETATLKCYPIPRHDTVYWYQQGPGQDPQFLISFYEKMQSDKGSIPDRFSAQQFSDYHSELNMSSLELGDSALYFCASSRLESTSPGLEGETQYFGPGTRLLVL.

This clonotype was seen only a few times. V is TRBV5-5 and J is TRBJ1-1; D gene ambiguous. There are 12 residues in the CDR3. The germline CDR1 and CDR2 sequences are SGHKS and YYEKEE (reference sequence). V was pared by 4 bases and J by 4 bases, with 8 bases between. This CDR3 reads CASSGRITEAFF. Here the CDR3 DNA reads TGTGCCAGCAGCGGTAGGATCACTGAAGCTTTCTTT.

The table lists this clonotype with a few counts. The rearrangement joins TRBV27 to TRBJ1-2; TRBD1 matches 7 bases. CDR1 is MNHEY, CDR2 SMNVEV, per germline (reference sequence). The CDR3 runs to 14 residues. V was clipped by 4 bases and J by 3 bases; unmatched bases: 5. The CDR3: CASSSQGSYYGYTF. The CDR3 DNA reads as TGTGCCAGCAGTTCACAGGGGTCCTACTATGGCTACACCTTC.

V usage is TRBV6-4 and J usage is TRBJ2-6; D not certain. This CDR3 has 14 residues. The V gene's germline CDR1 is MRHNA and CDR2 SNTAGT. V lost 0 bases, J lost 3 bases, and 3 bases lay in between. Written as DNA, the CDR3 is TGTGCCAGCAGTGACTCAGGTGGGGCCAACGTCCTGACTTTC. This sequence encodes CASSDSGGANVLTF.

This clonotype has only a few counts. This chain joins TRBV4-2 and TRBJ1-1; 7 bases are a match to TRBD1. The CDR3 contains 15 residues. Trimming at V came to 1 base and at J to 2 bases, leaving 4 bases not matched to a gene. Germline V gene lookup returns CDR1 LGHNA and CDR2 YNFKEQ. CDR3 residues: CASSQVRDSNTEAFF. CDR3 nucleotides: TGTGCCAGCAGCCAAGTAAGGGACAGCAACACTGAAGCTTTCTTT.

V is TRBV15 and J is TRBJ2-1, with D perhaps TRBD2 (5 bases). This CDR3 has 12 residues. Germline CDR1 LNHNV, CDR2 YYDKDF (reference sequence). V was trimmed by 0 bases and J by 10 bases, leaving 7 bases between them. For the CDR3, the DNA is TGTGCCACCAGCAGAGATGAGCGGGAGCAGTTCTTC. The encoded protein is CATSRDEREQFF.

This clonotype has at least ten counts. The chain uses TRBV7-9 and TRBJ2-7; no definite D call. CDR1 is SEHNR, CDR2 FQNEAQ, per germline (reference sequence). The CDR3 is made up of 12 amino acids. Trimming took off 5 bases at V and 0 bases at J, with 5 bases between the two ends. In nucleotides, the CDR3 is TGTGCCAGCAGCCGCAACTCCTACGAGCAGTACTTC. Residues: CASSRNSYEQYF.

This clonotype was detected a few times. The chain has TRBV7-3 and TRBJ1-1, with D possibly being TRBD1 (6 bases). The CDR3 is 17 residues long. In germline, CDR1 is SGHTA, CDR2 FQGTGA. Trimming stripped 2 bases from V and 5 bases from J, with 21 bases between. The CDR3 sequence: CASSLVSHRGAGTEAFF. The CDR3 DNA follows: TGTGCCAGCAGCTTAGTAAGTCATCGGGGGGCCGGAACTGAAGCTTTCTTT. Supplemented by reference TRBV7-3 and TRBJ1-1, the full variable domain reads GAGVSQTPSNKVTEKGKYVELRCDPISGHTALYWYRQSLGQGPEFLIYFQGTGAADDSGLPNDRFFAVRPEGSVSTLKIQRTERGDSAVYLCASSLVSHRGAGTEAFFGQGTRLTVV.

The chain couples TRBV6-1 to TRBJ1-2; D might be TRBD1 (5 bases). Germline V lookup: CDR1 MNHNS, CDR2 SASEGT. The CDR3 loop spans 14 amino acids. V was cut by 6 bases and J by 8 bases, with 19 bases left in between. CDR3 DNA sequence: TGTGCCAGCAGCCCCCCCGGGGGGGGTAAGGGCTACACCTTC. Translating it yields CASSPPGGGKGYTF.

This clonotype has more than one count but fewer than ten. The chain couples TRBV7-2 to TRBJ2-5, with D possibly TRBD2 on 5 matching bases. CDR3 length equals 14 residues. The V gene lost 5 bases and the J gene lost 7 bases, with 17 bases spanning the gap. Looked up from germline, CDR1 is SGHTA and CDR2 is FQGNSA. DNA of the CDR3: TGTGCCAGCAGCCACCCTAGCATAAAAAGGACCCAGTACTTC. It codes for CASSHPSIKRTQYF.

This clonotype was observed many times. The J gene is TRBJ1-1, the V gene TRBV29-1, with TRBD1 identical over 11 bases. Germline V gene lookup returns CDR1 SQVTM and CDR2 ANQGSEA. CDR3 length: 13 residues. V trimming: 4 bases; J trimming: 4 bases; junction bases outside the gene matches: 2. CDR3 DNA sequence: TGCAGCGTTGGGACAGGGGGCCCCACTGAAGCTTTCTTT. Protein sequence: CSVGTGGPTEAFF.

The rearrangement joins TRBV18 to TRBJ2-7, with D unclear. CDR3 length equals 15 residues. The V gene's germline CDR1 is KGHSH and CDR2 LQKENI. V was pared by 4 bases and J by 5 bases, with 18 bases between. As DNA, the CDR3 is TGTGCCAGCTCACGAATCCGGGTCCGAGGCGACGAGCAGTACTTC. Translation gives CASSRIRVRGDEQYF.